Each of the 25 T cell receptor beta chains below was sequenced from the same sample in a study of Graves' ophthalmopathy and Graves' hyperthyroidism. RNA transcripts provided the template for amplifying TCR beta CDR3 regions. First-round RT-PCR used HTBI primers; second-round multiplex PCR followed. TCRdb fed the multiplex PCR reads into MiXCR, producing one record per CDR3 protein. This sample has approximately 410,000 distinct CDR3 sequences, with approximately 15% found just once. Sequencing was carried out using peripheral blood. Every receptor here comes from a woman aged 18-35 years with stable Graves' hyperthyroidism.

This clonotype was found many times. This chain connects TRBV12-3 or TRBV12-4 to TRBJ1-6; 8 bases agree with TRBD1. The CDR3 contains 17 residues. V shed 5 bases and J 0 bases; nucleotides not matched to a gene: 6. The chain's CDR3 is CASSDGQGPSYNSPLHF. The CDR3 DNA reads TGTGCCAGCAGTGACGGACAGGGCCCCTCCTATAATTCACCCCTCCACTTT.

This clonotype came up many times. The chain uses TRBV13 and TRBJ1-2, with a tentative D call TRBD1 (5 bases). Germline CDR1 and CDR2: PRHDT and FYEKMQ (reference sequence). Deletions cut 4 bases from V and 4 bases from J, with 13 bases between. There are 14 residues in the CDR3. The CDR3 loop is CASSSADSSYGYTF. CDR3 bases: TGTGCCAGCAGCTCTGCAGACAGTAGCTATGGCTACACCTTC.

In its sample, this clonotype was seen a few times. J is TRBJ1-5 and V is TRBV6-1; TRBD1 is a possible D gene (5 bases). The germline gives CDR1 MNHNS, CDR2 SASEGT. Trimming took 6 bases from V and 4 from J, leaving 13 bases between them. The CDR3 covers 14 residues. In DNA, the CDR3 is TGTGCCAGCAGCCCACTCAAGGGGAATCAGCCCCAGCATTTT. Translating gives CASSPLKGNQPQHF.

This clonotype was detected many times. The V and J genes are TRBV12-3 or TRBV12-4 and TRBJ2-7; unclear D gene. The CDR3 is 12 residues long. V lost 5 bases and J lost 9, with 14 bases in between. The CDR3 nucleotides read TGTGCCAGCAGTCCAATTCCCTCCAGGCAGTACTTC. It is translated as CASSPIPSRQYF.

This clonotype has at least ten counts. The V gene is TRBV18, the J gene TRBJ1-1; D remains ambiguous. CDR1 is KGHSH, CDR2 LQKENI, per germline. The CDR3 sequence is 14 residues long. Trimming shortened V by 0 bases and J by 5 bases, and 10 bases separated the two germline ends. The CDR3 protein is CASSPPYKVTEAFF. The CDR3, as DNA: TGTGCCAGCTCACCACCGTATAAGGTAACTGAAGCTTTCTTT.

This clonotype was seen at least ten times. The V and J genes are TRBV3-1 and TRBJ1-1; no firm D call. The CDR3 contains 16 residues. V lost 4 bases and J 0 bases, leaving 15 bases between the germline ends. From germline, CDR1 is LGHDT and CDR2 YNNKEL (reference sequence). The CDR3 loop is CASSPIQTAVNTEAFF. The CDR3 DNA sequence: TGTGCCAGCAGCCCCATCCAAACAGCGGTGAACACTGAAGCTTTCTTT.

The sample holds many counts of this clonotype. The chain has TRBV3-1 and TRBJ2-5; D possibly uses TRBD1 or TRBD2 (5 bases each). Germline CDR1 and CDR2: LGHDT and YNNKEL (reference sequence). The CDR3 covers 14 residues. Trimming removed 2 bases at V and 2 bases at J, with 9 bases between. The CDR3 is CASSQRGRQETQYF. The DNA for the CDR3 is TGTGCCAGCAGCCAAAGGGGACGGCAAGAGACCCAGTACTTC.

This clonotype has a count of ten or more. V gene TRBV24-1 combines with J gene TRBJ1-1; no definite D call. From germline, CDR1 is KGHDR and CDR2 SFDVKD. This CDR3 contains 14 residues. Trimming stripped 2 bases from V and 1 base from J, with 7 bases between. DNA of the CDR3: TGTGCCACCAGTGATTCTCCACCGAACACTGAAGCTTTCTTT. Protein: CATSDSPPNTEAFF.

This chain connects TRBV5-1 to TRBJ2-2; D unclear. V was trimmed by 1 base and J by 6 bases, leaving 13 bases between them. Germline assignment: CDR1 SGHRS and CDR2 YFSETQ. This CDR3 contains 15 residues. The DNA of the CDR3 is TGCGCCAGCAGCTTGATGGGGTCGTGGGCCGGGGAGCTGTTTTTT. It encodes CASSLMGSWAGELFF.

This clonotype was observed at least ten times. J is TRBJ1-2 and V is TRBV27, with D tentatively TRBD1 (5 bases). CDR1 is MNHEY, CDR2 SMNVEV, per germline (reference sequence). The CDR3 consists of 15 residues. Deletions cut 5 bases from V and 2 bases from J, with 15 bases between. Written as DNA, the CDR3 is TGTGCCAGCAGTCCCCGGAGAGCAGGGAACTATGGCTACACCTTC. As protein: CASSPRRAGNYGYTF.

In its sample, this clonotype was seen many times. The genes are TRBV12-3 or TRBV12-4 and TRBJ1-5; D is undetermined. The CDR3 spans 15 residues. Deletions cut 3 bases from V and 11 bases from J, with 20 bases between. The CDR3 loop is CASSLTRRRGESQHF. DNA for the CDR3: TGTGCCAGCAGTTTGACGAGGCGGCGGGGTGAGTCCCAGCATTTT.

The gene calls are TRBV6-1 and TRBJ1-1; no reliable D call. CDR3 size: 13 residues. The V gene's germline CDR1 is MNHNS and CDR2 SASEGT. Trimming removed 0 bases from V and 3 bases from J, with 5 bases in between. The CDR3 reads CASSEAPDTEAFF. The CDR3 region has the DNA TGTGCCAGCAGTGAAGCGCCGGACACTGAAGCTTTCTTT.

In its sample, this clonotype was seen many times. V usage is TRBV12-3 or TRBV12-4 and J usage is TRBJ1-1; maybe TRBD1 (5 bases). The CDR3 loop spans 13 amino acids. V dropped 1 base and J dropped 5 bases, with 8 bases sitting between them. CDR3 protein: CASSLGGATEAFF. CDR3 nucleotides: TGTGCCAGCAGTTTAGGGGGCGCAACTGAAGCTTTCTTT.

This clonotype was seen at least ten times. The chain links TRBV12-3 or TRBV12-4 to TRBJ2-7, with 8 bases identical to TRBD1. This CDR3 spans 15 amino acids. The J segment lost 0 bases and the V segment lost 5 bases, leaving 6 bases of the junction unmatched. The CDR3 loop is CASSTTGASSYEQYF. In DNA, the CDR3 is TGTGCCAGCAGTACGACAGGGGCAAGCTCCTACGAGCAGTACTTC.

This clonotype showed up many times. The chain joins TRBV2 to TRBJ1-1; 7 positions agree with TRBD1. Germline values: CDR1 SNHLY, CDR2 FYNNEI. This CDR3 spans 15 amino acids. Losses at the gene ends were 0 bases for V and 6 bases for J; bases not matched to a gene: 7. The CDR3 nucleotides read TGTGCCAGCAGTGAAGCAAGGAGGGGGCTTGCTGAAGCTTTCTTT. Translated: CASSEARRGLAEAFF.

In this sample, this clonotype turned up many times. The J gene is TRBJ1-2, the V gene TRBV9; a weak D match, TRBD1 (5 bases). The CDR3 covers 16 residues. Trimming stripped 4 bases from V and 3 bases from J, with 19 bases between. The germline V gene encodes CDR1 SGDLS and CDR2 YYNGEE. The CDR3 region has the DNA TGTGCCAGCAGCCGTTTTCGGGACGGGGGGTACTATGGCTACACCTTC. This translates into CASSRFRDGGYYGYTF.

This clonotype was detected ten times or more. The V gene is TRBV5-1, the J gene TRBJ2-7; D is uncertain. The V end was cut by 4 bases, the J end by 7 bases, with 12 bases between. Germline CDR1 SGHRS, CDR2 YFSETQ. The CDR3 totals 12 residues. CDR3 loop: CASSPDLVEQYF. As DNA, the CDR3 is TGCGCCAGCAGCCCTGACTTGGTGGAGCAGTACTTC.

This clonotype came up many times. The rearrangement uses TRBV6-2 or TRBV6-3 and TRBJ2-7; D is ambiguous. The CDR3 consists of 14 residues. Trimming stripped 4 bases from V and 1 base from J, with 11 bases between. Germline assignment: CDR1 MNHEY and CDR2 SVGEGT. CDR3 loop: CASSFATTSYEQYF. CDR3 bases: TGTGCCAGCAGTTTTGCAACCACTTCCTACGAGCAGTACTTC.

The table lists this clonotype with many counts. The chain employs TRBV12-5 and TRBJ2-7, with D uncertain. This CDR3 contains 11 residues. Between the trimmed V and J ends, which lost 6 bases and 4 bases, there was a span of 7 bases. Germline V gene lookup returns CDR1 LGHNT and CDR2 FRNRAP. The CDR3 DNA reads TGTGCTAGTGGCGAAACATACGAGCAGTACTTC. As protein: CASGETYEQYF.

DNA of the CDR3: TGTGCCACCAGCAGAGATAGGACAGAAAACACCGGGGAGCTGTTTTTT. Encoded protein: CATSRDRTENTGELFF. The rearrangement joins TRBV15 to TRBJ2-2; maybe TRBD1 (6 bases). V lost 0 bases, J lost 2 bases, and 10 bases lay in between. There are 16 residues in the CDR3. From germline, CDR1 is LNHNV and CDR2 YYDKDF (reference sequence).

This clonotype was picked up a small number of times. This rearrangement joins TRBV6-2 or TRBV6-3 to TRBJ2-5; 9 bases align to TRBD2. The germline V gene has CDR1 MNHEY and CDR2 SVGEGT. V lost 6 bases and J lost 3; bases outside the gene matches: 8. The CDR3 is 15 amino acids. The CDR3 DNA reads TGTGCCAGCAGGCGGAGCGGGGGGATCAAAGAGACCCAGTACTTC. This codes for CASRRSGGIKETQYF.

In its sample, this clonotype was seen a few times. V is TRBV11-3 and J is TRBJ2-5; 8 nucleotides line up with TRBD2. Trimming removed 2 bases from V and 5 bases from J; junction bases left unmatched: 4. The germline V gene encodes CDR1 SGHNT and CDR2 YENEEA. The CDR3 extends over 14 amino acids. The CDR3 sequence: CASSLPGGRETQYF. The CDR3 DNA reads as TGTGCCAGCAGCTTACCCGGCGGGAGGGAGACCCAGTACTTC.

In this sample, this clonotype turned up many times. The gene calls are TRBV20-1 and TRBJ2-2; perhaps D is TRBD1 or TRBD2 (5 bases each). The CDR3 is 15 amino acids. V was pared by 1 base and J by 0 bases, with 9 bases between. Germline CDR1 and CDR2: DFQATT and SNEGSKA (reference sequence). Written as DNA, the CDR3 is TGCAGTGCTAGAGCCGGGACCGCGAACACCGGGGAGCTGTTTTTT. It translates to CSARAGTANTGELFF.

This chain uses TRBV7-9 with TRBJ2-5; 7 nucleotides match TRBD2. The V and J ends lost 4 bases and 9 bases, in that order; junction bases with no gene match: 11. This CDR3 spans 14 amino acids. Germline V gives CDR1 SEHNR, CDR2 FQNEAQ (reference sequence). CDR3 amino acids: CASSYHRWGGAQYF. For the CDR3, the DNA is TGTGCCAGCAGCTACCACCGGTGGGGGGGGGCCCAGTACTTC.

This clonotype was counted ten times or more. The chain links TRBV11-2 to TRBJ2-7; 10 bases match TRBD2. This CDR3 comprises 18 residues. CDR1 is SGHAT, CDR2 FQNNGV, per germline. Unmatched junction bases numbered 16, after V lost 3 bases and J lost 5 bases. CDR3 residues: CASSFKWTSGVGIDEQYF. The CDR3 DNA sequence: TGTGCCAGCAGCTTCAAGTGGACTAGCGGCGTCGGTATCGACGAGCAGTACTTC.